This T cell receptor (beta chain) was identified during a study of T cells in Graves' hyperthyroidism and ophthalmopathy. Germline-derived CDR1 and CDR2 are SGHAT and FQNNGV. Germline trimming cut 5 bases from V and 3 bases from J; bases unmatched to any gene: 10. The CDR3 has 18 amino acids. The source material, RNA transcripts, was used to amplify TCR beta CDR3 regions. First-round RT-PCR targeting the TCR CDR3 was performed with the HTBI primer set. TCRdb re-derived calls from the multiplex PCR reads in MiXCR, one entry per CDR3 protein. The sample carries a few hundred thousand distinct CDR3 sequences, 12% to 15% recorded once. This clonotype appeared many times.

The receptor was derived from a woman aged 18-29 years with Graves' hyperthyroidism. The sample was blood. The V and J genes are TRBV11-2 and TRBJ2-2; 12 bases align to TRBD2. CDR3 coding DNA: TGTGCCAGCAGCCCTCGACTAGCGGGAGTCACGGACACCGGGGAGCTGTTTTTT. Translating it yields CASSPRLAGVTDTGELFF.